This T cell receptor beta chain was identified during a study of CD8+ T cells in alopecia areata. The study's findings and limits: Lesional scalp, notably in alopecia totalis/universalis, had clonality above that of normal scalp.

Individuals with alopecia areata gave both lesional scalp punch biopsies and peripheral blood for collection. Extraction and reverse transcription of RNA yielded cDNA as the sequencing template. Assay used: immunoSEQ multiplex PCR; TCRdb lists only in-frame clones, some missing. The sample holds 170,000 or so clones; 50% to 60% are singletons and the top ten take roughly 14%. This CDR3 has 16 amino acids. With 0 bases removed from V and 0 bases from J, the gap between germline ends came to 8 bases. Germline V gene data show CDR1 as MNHEY and CDR2 as SVGAGI. As to this clone: Its antigen is unidentified.

The genes are TRBV6-5 and TRBJ2-2; no clear D. The sample consisted of CD4+ T cells sorted from blood, taken at week 0. The clonotype comes from a human donor with alopecia areata. DNA for the CDR3: TGTGCCAGCAGTTACTCGGGCACCACGAACACCGGGGAGCTGTTTTTT. Translation gives CASSYSGTTNTGELFF.